This is a list of T cell receptor beta chains from one sample in a study of blood T cell repertoires in COVID-19. Here immunoSEQ multiplex PCR was the method, and the copy in TCRdb shows in-frame clones only, minus some. Of 120,000 to 150,000 clones in the sample, more than 75% were seen once. The specimen was peripheral blood. The receptors derive from a human donor with acute or convalescent COVID-19. The donor label of this sample is uncertain. Both conserved end residues are part of each CDR3. The order of the fields is J gene, V gene, clone size, D gene, CDR3 protein, CDR3 DNA. A D gene is named only where the DNA matches it firmly. Size is omitted from some rows. Given values are once, few, many or a class for expanded clones.

J gene: TRBJ2-3
V gene: TRBV7-2
clone size: .
D gene: TRBD2
CDR3 protein: CASSLGLAGGVDTQYF
CDR3 DNA: TGTGCCAGCAGCTTGGGACTAGCGGGGGGAGTAGATACGCAGTATTTT

J gene: TRBJ1-5
V gene: TRBV24-1
clone size: few
D gene: .
CDR3 protein: CATSGETQGYQPQHF
CDR3 DNA: TGTGCCACCAGTGGAGAAACACAGGGATATCAGCCCCAGCATTTT

J gene: TRBJ1-6
V gene: TRBV28
clone size: .
D gene: TRBD1
CDR3 protein: CASSTTGSPLHF
CDR3 DNA: TGTGCCAGCAGTACGACAGGGTCACCCCTCCACTTT

J gene: TRBJ2-3
V gene: TRBV5-4
clone size: .
D gene: TRBD1
CDR3 protein: CASSLVGDRGRYF
CDR3 DNA: TGTGCCAGCAGCTTAGTTGGCGACAGGGGTAGGTATTTT

J gene: TRBJ1-2
V gene: TRBV4-2
clone size: .
D gene: .
CDR3 protein: CASSQAYGTTYGYTF
CDR3 DNA: TGTGCCAGCAGCCAAGCGTACGGCACTACATATGGCTACACCTTC

J gene: TRBJ1-2
V gene: TRBV7-2
clone size: few
D gene: .
CDR3 protein: CASSLAYLPSYGYTF
CDR3 DNA: TGTGCCAGCAGCTTAGCTTACCTTCCGAGCTATGGCTACACCTTC

J gene: TRBJ1-3
V gene: TRBV2
clone size: .
D gene: .
CDR3 protein: CASNRGIASGNTIYF
CDR3 DNA: TGTGCCAGCAACCGGGGAATTGCCTCTGGAAACACCATATATTTT

J gene: TRBJ2-3
V gene: TRBV9
clone size: .
D gene: TRBD1
CDR3 protein: CASSAAGGLTDTQYF
CDR3 DNA: TGTGCCAGCTCTGCGGCAGGGGGCCTCACAGATACGCAGTATTTT

J gene: TRBJ2-3
V gene: TRBV19
clone size: .
D gene: .
CDR3 protein: CASSIGQGYTDTQYF
CDR3 DNA: TGTGCCAGTAGTATAGGGCAGGGGTATACAGATACGCAGTATTTT

J gene: TRBJ1-2
V gene: TRBV24-1
clone size: few
D gene: .
CDR3 protein: CATSDFRQGRDGYTF
CDR3 DNA: TGTGCCACCAGTGATTTCAGGCAGGGGCGAGATGGCTACACCTTC

J gene: TRBJ1-2
V gene: TRBV12-3/TRBV12-4
clone size: .
D gene: .
CDR3 protein: CASGKDPYGYTF
CDR3 DNA: TGTGCCTCGGGGAAGGATCCCTATGGCTACACCTTC

J gene: TRBJ2-1
V gene: TRBV5-5
clone size: few
D gene: TRBD1
CDR3 protein: CASSLRRDRAYNEQFF
CDR3 DNA: TGTGCCAGCAGCTTGCGCCGGGACAGGGCGTACAATGAGCAGTTCTTC

J gene: TRBJ2-2
V gene: TRBV19
clone size: .
D gene: TRBD2
CDR3 protein: CASSSRLAGGPVGELFF
CDR3 DNA: TGTGCCAGTAGTTCCCGACTAGCGGGAGGGCCCGTCGGGGAGCTGTTTTTT

J gene: TRBJ1-6
V gene: TRBV27
clone size: .
D gene: .
CDR3 protein: CASSLRVLHNSPLHF
CDR3 DNA: TGTGCCAGCAGTTTACGGGTCTTGCATAATTCACCCCTCCACTTT

J gene: TRBJ1-4
V gene: TRBV30
clone size: .
D gene: .
CDR3 protein: CAWTGKTEKLFF
CDR3 DNA: TGTGCCTGGACAGGCAAAACTGAAAAACTGTTTTTT

J gene: TRBJ2-7
V gene: TRBV5-1
clone size: .
D gene: TRBD2
CDR3 protein: CASSKTSGSYEQYF
CDR3 DNA: TGCGCCAGCAGTAAGACTAGCGGTTCCTACGAGCAGTACTTC

J gene: TRBJ1-3
V gene: TRBV3-1/TRBV3-2
clone size: .
D gene: TRBD1
CDR3 protein: CASSQDPGQGGNTIYF
CDR3 DNA: TGTGCCAGCAGCCAAGACCCGGGACAGGGTGGGAACACCATATATTTT

J gene: TRBJ1-4
V gene: TRBV7-2
clone size: once
D gene: .
CDR3 protein: CASSSGQLGEKLFF
CDR3 DNA: TGTGCCAGCAGCTCCGGACAACTCGGGGAAAAACTGTTTTTT

J gene: TRBJ2-2
V gene: TRBV9
clone size: .
D gene: .
CDR3 protein: CASSVGNSDNTGELFF
CDR3 DNA: TGTGCCAGCAGCGTAGGCAATAGCGATAACACCGGGGAGCTGTTTTTT

J gene: TRBJ2-2
V gene: TRBV2
clone size: many
D gene: .
CDR3 protein: CASSEHGTLTGELFF
CDR3 DNA: TGTGCCAGCAGTGAACACGGGACTCTCACCGGGGAGCTGTTTTTT

J gene: TRBJ1-2
V gene: TRBV5-1
clone size: .
D gene: TRBD1
CDR3 protein: CASSLSGQGGYTF
CDR3 DNA: TGCGCCAGCAGCTTGTCGGGACAGGGGGGCTACACCTTC

J gene: TRBJ1-1
V gene: TRBV27
clone size: .
D gene: .
CDR3 protein: CASSPSRGGLGPNTEAFF
CDR3 DNA: TGTGCCAGCAGTCCGTCTAGGGGGGGGTTGGGTCCGAACACTGAAGCTTTCTTT

J gene: TRBJ1-1
V gene: TRBV2
clone size: .
D gene: .
CDR3 protein: CASDRQEEGEAFF
CDR3 DNA: TGTGCCAGCGACAGACAGGAAGAAGGGGAAGCTTTCTTT

J gene: TRBJ1-3
V gene: TRBV18
clone size: once
D gene: TRBD1
CDR3 protein: CASSPGDRAGNTIYF
CDR3 DNA: TGTGCCAGCTCACCAGGGGACAGGGCTGGAAACACCATATATTTT

J gene: TRBJ1-2
V gene: TRBV14
clone size: .
D gene: .
CDR3 protein: CASSQLAGVSNYGYTF
CDR3 DNA: TGTGCCAGCAGCCAATTGGCCGGGGTCTCTAACTATGGCTACACCTTC

J gene: TRBJ1-4
V gene: TRBV14
clone size: .
D gene: .
CDR3 protein: CASSHRRPTGNEKLFF
CDR3 DNA: TGTGCCAGCAGCCATCGCAGGCCAACAGGGAATGAAAAACTGTTTTTT

J gene: TRBJ2-5
V gene: TRBV24-1
clone size: once
D gene: TRBD2
CDR3 protein: CATSKQGAGVGETQYF
CDR3 DNA: TGTGCCACCTCGAAACAGGGAGCGGGAGTTGGGGAGACCCAGTACTTC

J gene: TRBJ1-2
V gene: TRBV7-8
clone size: .
D gene: TRBD1
CDR3 protein: CASSLEQGAGGYTF
CDR3 DNA: TGTGCCAGCAGCTTAGAACAGGGGGCAGGCGGCTACACCTTC

J gene: TRBJ1-1
V gene: TRBV20-1
clone size: .
D gene: .
CDR3 protein: CSASPNMNTEAFF
CDR3 DNA: TGCAGTGCTAGTCCGAACATGAACACTGAAGCTTTCTTT

J gene: TRBJ2-7
V gene: TRBV30
clone size: .
D gene: TRBD2
CDR3 protein: CAWNRRGGEQYF
CDR3 DNA: TGTGCCTGGAATCGACGGGGGGGCGAGCAGTACTTC

J gene: TRBJ1-6
V gene: TRBV4-1
clone size: few
D gene: TRBD1
CDR3 protein: CASSWDRDNSPLHF
CDR3 DNA: TGCGCCAGCAGCTGGGACAGAGATAATTCACCCCTCCACTTT

J gene: TRBJ1-3
V gene: TRBV3-1/TRBV3-2
clone size: .
D gene: TRBD1
CDR3 protein: CASGRGGRSGNTIYF
CDR3 DNA: TGTGCCAGTGGGAGAGGGGGCCGCTCTGGAAACACCATATATTTT

J gene: TRBJ2-5
V gene: TRBV7-9
clone size: once
D gene: .
CDR3 protein: CASRPGAPLAETQYF
CDR3 DNA: TGTGCCAGCCGTCCAGGGGCCCCGTTAGCCGAGACCCAGTACTTC

J gene: TRBJ1-2
V gene: TRBV5-4
clone size: .
D gene: TRBD1
CDR3 protein: CASSLGTGTKYGYTF
CDR3 DNA: TGTGCCAGCAGCTTGGGGACAGGGACTAAGTATGGCTACACCTTC

J gene: TRBJ1-4
V gene: TRBV5-5
clone size: .
D gene: TRBD1
CDR3 protein: CASSRLQGGDEKLFF
CDR3 DNA: TGTGCCAGCAGCCGACTTCAGGGGGGCGATGAAAAACTGTTTTTT

J gene: TRBJ2-2
V gene: TRBV18
clone size: .
D gene: .
CDR3 protein: CASPTTSGRNTGELFF
CDR3 DNA: TGTGCCAGCCCGACCACTTCCGGGAGGAACACCGGGGAGCTGTTTTTT

J gene: TRBJ2-1
V gene: TRBV27
clone size: .
D gene: TRBD2
CDR3 protein: CASSISGTSVYNEQFF
CDR3 DNA: TGTGCCAGCAGTATCTCCGGGACTAGCGTCTACAATGAGCAGTTCTTC

J gene: TRBJ2-1
V gene: TRBV20-1
clone size: .
D gene: TRBD2
CDR3 protein: CSASSSGGGSRSYNEQFF
CDR3 DNA: TGCAGTGCTAGTTCTAGCGGGGGAGGATCCAGATCCTACAATGAGCAGTTCTTC

J gene: TRBJ2-4
V gene: TRBV9
clone size: .
D gene: TRBD1
CDR3 protein: CASSVGGGLAKNIQYF
CDR3 DNA: TGTGCCAGCAGCGTAGGAGGGGGCCTAGCCAAAAACATTCAGTACTTC

J gene: TRBJ1-4
V gene: TRBV6-6
clone size: .
D gene: TRBD1
CDR3 protein: CASSLTGTGSTNEKLFF
CDR3 DNA: TGTGCCAGCAGTCTAACCGGGACAGGGTCAACTAATGAAAAACTGTTTTTT

J gene: TRBJ2-2
V gene: TRBV7-9
clone size: .
D gene: .
CDR3 protein: CASRLQGGGELFF
CDR3 DNA: TGTGCCAGCAGGCTACAGGGCGGCGGGGAGCTGTTTTTT

J gene: TRBJ1-2
V gene: TRBV4-3
clone size: .
D gene: TRBD1
CDR3 protein: CASSQDRGQFVYGYTF
CDR3 DNA: TGCGCCAGCAGCCAAGATAGGGGACAGTTCGTCTATGGCTACACCTTC

J gene: TRBJ1-2
V gene: TRBV4-3
clone size: .
D gene: .
CDR3 protein: CASSQDIEAYGYTF
CDR3 DNA: TGCGCCAGCAGCCAAGATATAGAGGCCTATGGCTACACCTTC

J gene: TRBJ2-5
V gene: TRBV27
clone size: .
D gene: .
CDR3 protein: CASSHRDLQETQYF
CDR3 DNA: TGTGCCAGCAGTCACAGGGACCTACAAGAGACCCAGTACTTC